What follows are 27 T cell receptor beta chains derived from one specimen sequenced in a study of CD8 T cells in ankylosing spondylitis. TCRdb independently ran MiXCR on the 5' RACE reads; one entry per CDR3 protein. The sample has under 250,000 distinct CDR3 sequences; roughly 10% are singletons. The sample consisted of blood, either unsorted or a sorted T cell fraction (not recorded which). Receptors were obtained from a male donor with ankylosing spondylitis or in good health (not recorded which).

V usage is TRBV28 and J usage is TRBJ1-6; the match to TRBD1 covers 8 bases. CDR3 length: 16 residues. Germline V gene lookup returns CDR1 MDHEN and CDR2 SYDVKM. Trimming took 1 base from V and 6 from J; bases not matched to a gene: 5. The CDR3 loop reads CASSLSGGEGNSPLHF. The CDR3 DNA is TGTGCCAGCAGTTTATCAGGGGGCGAAGGTAATTCACCCCTCCACTTT.

Many counts were recorded for this clonotype. V and J are TRBV29-1 and TRBJ2-2, with TRBD1 identical over 8 bases. The ends lost 5 bases at V and 4 bases at J; junction bases unmatched: 9. The CDR3 consists of 15 residues. Germline values: CDR1 SQVTM, CDR2 ANQGSEA. As DNA, the CDR3 is TGCAGCGTTCGGACCACTACAGGGGGCACCGGGGAGCTGTTTTTT. Translation: CSVRTTTGGTGELFF.

This clonotype was counted between two and nine times. The V gene is TRBV5-1, the J gene TRBJ2-7; D may correspond to TRBD1 or TRBD2 (5 bases each). The V and J ends lost 0 bases and 2 bases respectively, with 12 bases between them. Germline V lookup: CDR1 SGHRS, CDR2 YFSETQ. The CDR3 consists of 15 residues. The DNA of the CDR3 is TGCGCCAGCAGCTTGGGGGACGGTGAGACCTACGAGCAGTACTTC. Residues: CASSLGDGETYEQYF. The full variable domain, its missing parts supplied by reference TRBV5-1 and TRBJ2-7, is KAGVTQTPRYLIKTRGQQVTLSCSPISGHRSVSWYQQTPGQGLQFLFEYFSETQRNKGNFPGRFSGRQFSNSRSEMNVSTLELGDSALYLCASSLGDGETYEQYFGPGTRLTVT.

This clonotype was found many times. The CDR3 region is CASSSDRGYEQYF. As DNA, the CDR3 is TGCGCCAGCAGTTCCGACAGGGGCTACGAGCAGTACTTC. The rearrangement joins TRBV4-1 to TRBJ2-7; 8 bases are shared with TRBD1. V trimming: 6 bases; J trimming: 3 bases; junction bases outside the gene matches: 4. The CDR3 has 13 residues. The germline V gene encodes CDR1 MGHRA and CDR2 YSYEKL.

In its sample, this clonotype was seen a few times. A read error may explain this, as a much larger clone is one base away. The V call is TRBV2, the J call TRBJ2-7, with unresolved D. The V gene lost 4 bases and the J gene lost 3 bases, with 1 base spanning the gap. This CDR3 is built from 10 residues. Germline CDR1 reads SNHLY; CDR2 reads FYNNEI. The CDR3 nucleotides are TGTGCCAGCAGTGTCTACGAGCAGTACTTC. Amino acids: CASSVYEQYF.

This clonotype was observed many times. CDR3 in DNA: TGCGCCAGCAGCTTGTCCTTCGCACTAGTTGGGTTTGCAGATACGCAGTATTTT. Amino acids: CASSLSFALVGFADTQYF. The chain is built from TRBV5-1 and TRBJ2-3; possibly TRBD2 for D (5 bases). Trimming cost V 1 base and J 4 bases, with 22 bases left between them. Looked up from germline, CDR1 is SGHRS and CDR2 is YFSETQ. CDR3 length: 18 amino acids.

The chain uses TRBV7-2 and TRBJ2-1; possibly TRBD2 for D (6 bases). V shed 6 bases and J shed 4 bases, with 16 bases lying between them. CDR1 SGHTA and CDR2 FQGNSA come from the germline V gene. The CDR3 has 15 residues. This chain's CDR3 is CASSRVGGSYNEQFF. The CDR3 bases are TGTGCCAGCAGTCGTGTCGGAGGGTCTTACAATGAGCAGTTCTTC.

J is TRBJ1-3 and V is TRBV14; D not resolved. Germline loops: CDR1 SGHDN, CDR2 FVKESK. The V and J ends lost 4 bases and 0 bases respectively, with 4 bases between them. CDR3 length: 13 amino acids. CDR3 nucleotide sequence: TGTGCCAGCAGCCCAGCCTCTGGAAACACCATATATTTT. Translating it yields CASSPASGNTIYF.

This clonotype was found many times. This chain joins TRBV5-1 and TRBJ2-1; TRBD2 aligns across 9 bases. With V trimmed by 0 bases and J by 7 bases, 8 bases remained unmatched. CDR1 SGHRS and CDR2 YFSETQ come from the germline V gene. This CDR3 spans 16 amino acids. CDR3: CASSLAGASGVNEQFF. The DNA for the CDR3 is TGCGCCAGCAGCTTGGCCGGCGCTAGCGGGGTTAATGAGCAGTTCTTC.

On this clonotype itself: Possible read error: a much larger clone is one base away. The V call is TRBV7-2, the J call TRBJ2-3; D not certain. Germline V gene lookup returns CDR1 SGHTA and CDR2 FQGNSA. This CDR3 spans 15 amino acids. Here the CDR3 DNA reads TGTGTCAGCAGCTTACAGCTCCTCAACACAGATACGCAGTATTTT. It specifies CVSSLQLLNTDTQYF.

At least ten counts were recorded for this clonotype. This sequence joins TRBV5-6 and TRBJ2-1; TRBD2 aligns across 9 bases. Trimming removed 0 bases from V and 2 bases from J; junction bases left unmatched: 0. This CDR3 comprises 15 residues. Germline CDR1 and CDR2: SGHDT and YYEEEE. The CDR3, as DNA: TGTGCCAGCAGCTTGGGCGGGAGGGCCTACAATGAGCAGTTCTTC. Protein sequence: CASSLGGRAYNEQFF.

The sample holds a few counts of this clonotype. The chain joins TRBV7-9 to TRBJ2-5; D uncertain. Between the trimmed V and J ends, which lost 5 bases and 1 base, there was a span of 17 bases. The CDR3 length is 16 residues. Germline CDR1 SEHNR, CDR2 FQNEAQ (reference sequence). The CDR3 nucleotides read TGTGCCAGCAGCCTTGGATTCGGGTCGACCCAAGAGACCCAGTACTTC. Its protein product is CASSLGFGSTQETQYF.

This clonotype was observed a handful of times. The chain employs TRBV2 and TRBJ1-2; D is unresolved. The CDR3 is made up of 12 amino acids. Germline V gene lookup returns CDR1 SNHLY and CDR2 FYNNEI. Trimming left V 7 bases short and J 1 base short, with 7 bases between. Written as DNA, the CDR3 is TGTGCCAGCATGGAGATTAACTATGGCTACACCTTC. It codes for CASMEINYGYTF. The full variable domain, rest sourced from reference TRBV2 and TRBJ1-2, is EPEVTQTPSHQVTQMGQEVILRCVPISNHLYFYWYRQILGQKVEFLVSFYNNEISEKSEIFDDQFSVERPDGSNFTLKIRSTKLEDSAMYFCASMEINYGYTFGSGTRLTVV.

This clonotype was seen many times. The chain has TRBV20-1 and TRBJ2-6; D gene unclear. The CDR3 contains 14 residues. With 4 bases removed from V and 0 bases from J, the gap between germline ends came to 7 bases. Germline CDR1 DFQATT, CDR2 SNEGSKA (reference sequence). CDR3 in amino acids: CSAKKVSGANVLTF. The CDR3 bases are TGCAGTGCTAAAAAGGTCTCTGGGGCCAACGTCCTGACTTTC.

There are many counts of this clonotype. The DNA of the CDR3 is TGTGCCACGGCAGGGGTTGGGGACTACGAGCAGTACTTC. Translated: CATAGVGDYEQYF. The V gene is TRBV6-6, the J gene TRBJ2-7; D perhaps matches TRBD1 (6 bases). Trimming pared 10 bases from V and 3 bases from J, leaving 16 bases between. Per the germline V gene, CDR1 is MNHNY and CDR2 is SVGAGI (reference sequence). The CDR3 contains 13 residues.

This clonotype was observed a handful of times. The chain employs TRBV28 and TRBJ2-7, with a tentative D call TRBD2 (6 bases). The CDR3 length is 14 residues. CDR1 and CDR2 (germline): MDHEN, SYDVKM. With 5 bases removed from V and 3 bases from J, the gap between germline ends came to 14 bases. The CDR3 protein is CASSPGLRDYEQYF. CDR3 DNA: TGTGCCAGCAGTCCGGGACTCCGGGACTACGAGCAGTACTTC.

In its sample, this clonotype was seen many times. The rearrangement uses TRBV12-3 or TRBV12-4 and TRBJ2-3; 7 bases are shared with TRBD2. Trimming removed 8 bases from V and 6 bases from J; junction bases left unmatched: 14. The CDR3 sequence is 15 residues long. The CDR3 DNA reads TGTGCCAGCCTACGAAGGTGGAGCGGGGATGATACGCAGTATTTT. This sequence encodes CASLRRWSGDDTQYF.

This clonotype was found a few times. The chain couples TRBV28 to TRBJ1-1; D gene unclear. The CDR3 sequence is 14 residues long. Trimming cost V 3 bases and J 7 bases, with 15 bases left between them. Germline V gives CDR1 MDHEN, CDR2 SYDVKM. The CDR3 region is CASSFRVLAGEAFF. DNA of the CDR3: TGTGCCAGCAGTTTCCGAGTCCTCGCCGGTGAAGCTTTCTTT.

Comments on this clonotype: This may stem from a read error, because a much larger clone lies one nucleotide away. The chain recombines TRBV12-3 or TRBV12-4 with TRBJ2-4; D may be TRBD1 (5 bases). V was cut by 2 bases and J by 5 bases, with 13 bases left in between. The CDR3 loop spans 15 amino acids. CDR3 in amino acids: CASSLNVGAQNIQYF. The CDR3 nucleotides are TGTGCCAGCAGTTTAAATGTTGGGGCCCAAAACATTCAGTACTTC.

In this sample, this clonotype turned up many times. The V gene is TRBV5-1, the J gene TRBJ2-3; the D is unclear. This CDR3 has 16 residues. Germline CDR1 is SGHRS and CDR2 is YFSETQ. Trimming removed 0 bases at V and 1 base at J, with 12 bases between. The CDR3 is CASSLVGGLRTDTQYF. CDR3 coding DNA: TGCGCCAGCAGCTTGGTCGGTGGTCTTCGCACAGATACGCAGTATTTT.

This clonotype was recorded many times. This sequence joins TRBV12-3 or TRBV12-4 and TRBJ2-5, with D perhaps TRBD1 (6 bases). V lost 5 bases and J 2 bases, leaving 18 bases between the germline ends. There are 16 residues in the CDR3. This CDR3 is CASSRNTGTTQETQYF. CDR3 DNA sequence: TGTGCCAGCAGTCGCAATACCGGGACAACTCAAGAGACCCAGTACTTC.

This clonotype was seen ten or more times. The chain combines TRBV6-6 with TRBJ2-7; unclear D gene. Trimming took off 6 bases at V and 0 bases at J, with 6 bases between the two ends. The germline CDR1 and CDR2 sequences are MNHNY and SVGAGI (reference sequence). This CDR3 has 12 residues. Here the CDR3 reads CASSPSSYEQYF. The DNA for the CDR3 is TGTGCCAGCAGCCCAAGCTCCTACGAGCAGTACTTC.

The J gene is TRBJ1-2, the V gene TRBV5-1, with D possibly TRBD1 on 5 matching bases. Trimming shortened V by 7 bases and J by 3 bases, and 19 bases separated the two germline ends. Germline V CDR1 and CDR2: SGHRS, YFSETQ. The CDR3 length is 15 residues. This chain's CDR3 is CASRGTEPGDYGYTF. In nucleotides, the CDR3 is TGCGCCAGCCGCGGGACCGAACCTGGGGACTATGGCTACACCTTC.

This clonotype came up many times. The chain is built from TRBV20-1 and TRBJ2-5; 8 bases align to TRBD2. V was clipped by 1 base and J by 3 bases; unmatched bases: 4. CDR1 is DFQATT and CDR2 is SNEGSKA in the germline V gene (reference sequence). This CDR3 has 14 amino acids. CDR3 nucleotides: TGCAGTGCTAGAGTTACTAGCGGTAAAGAGACCCAGTACTTC. Amino acids: CSARVTSGKETQYF.

There are a few counts of this clonotype. V usage is TRBV25-1 and J usage is TRBJ2-2; 7 bases are a match to TRBD1. The trim removed 2 bases at V and 3 bases at J, leaving 0 bases unmatched. The length of the CDR3 is 14 residues. CDR1 MGHDK and CDR2 SYGVNS come from the germline V gene. CDR3: CASSEQGDTGELFF. The CDR3 region has the DNA TGTGCCAGCAGTGAACAGGGGGACACCGGGGAGCTGTTTTTT.

In its sample, this clonotype was seen many times. The chain uses TRBV29-1 and TRBJ2-3; D is undetermined. The CDR3 length is 17 residues. V was clipped by 4 bases and J by 0 bases, with 20 bases between them. Germline V gene lookup returns CDR1 SQVTM and CDR2 ANQGSEA. This CDR3 reads CSVVGENLISSTDTQYF. In nucleotides, the CDR3 is TGCAGCGTTGTAGGAGAGAATCTCATTTCTAGCACAGATACGCAGTATTTT.

This clonotype was counted many times. This chain uses TRBV12-3 or TRBV12-4 with TRBJ1-1; D is undetermined. Trimming cost V 4 bases and J 0 bases, with 9 bases left between them. The CDR3 length is 14 residues. The CDR3 reads CASSWVGMNTEAFF. CDR3 bases: TGTGCCAGCAGTTGGGTGGGTATGAACACTGAAGCTTTCTTT.